The 11 T cell receptor beta chains listed next were all sequenced from one sample in a study of beta chain features in type 1 diabetes. The antigens these receptors bind are not known. The study reverse transcribed the entire isolated RNA, so it sequenced expressed TCRB transcripts. The protocol was immunoSEQ multiplex PCR, while the TCRdb copy is restricted to in-frame clones and leaves out a portion. The repertoire holds roughly 350,000 clones, with 8.5% to 10% as singletons. Findings of the study overall: Among patients with Type 1 diabetes, TCRB CDR3s were moderately but significantly shorter in every one of the four CD4+ subsets.

Sequences were obtained from central memory CD4+ T cells from blood. The receptors stem from a man aged 25-45 years with type 1 diabetes.

This clone was counted between two and nine times. V is TRBV9 and J is TRBJ2-5; D may be TRBD1 or TRBD2 (5 bases each). CDR1 is SGDLS, CDR2 YYNGEE, per germline. CDR3 size: 16 residues. Deletions cut 2 bases from V and 3 bases from J, with 17 bases between. For the CDR3, the DNA is TGTGCCAGCAGCGTCGACGGGGCACCGGCCAAAGAGACCCAGTACTTC. Protein product: CASSVDGAPAKETQYF.

This clone was detected a few times. V gene TRBV30 combines with J gene TRBJ2-3; D might be TRBD1 (6 bases). The CDR3 covers 14 residues. Germline assignment: CDR1 GTSNPN and CDR2 SVGIG (reference sequence). V lost 2 bases, J lost 0 bases, and 9 bases lay in between. The CDR3 sequence is CAWSRTVSTDTQYF. CDR3 bases: TGTGCCTGGAGTCGGACAGTCAGCACAGATACGCAGTATTTT.

The chain combines TRBV6-1 with TRBJ1-3; D gene ambiguous. Looked up from germline, CDR1 is MNHNS and CDR2 is SASEGT. The CDR3 loop spans 13 amino acids. V was trimmed by 7 bases and J by 4 bases, leaving 11 bases between them. The DNA for the CDR3 is TGTGCCAGCATCCGTGGCGAAGGAAACACCATATATTTT. Its translation: CASIRGEGNTIYF.

Many counts were recorded for this clone. This same CDR3 is encoded by further DNA sequences in the sample. The rearrangement uses TRBV18 and TRBJ2-1; D gene uncertain. CDR1 KGHSH and CDR2 LQKENI come from the germline V gene. The length of the CDR3 is 13 residues. The germline V and J ends were trimmed by 3 bases and 0 bases, with 3 bases remaining between them. The CDR3 spells CASSPDSYNEQFF. The CDR3 region has the DNA TGTGCCAGCTCACCGGACTCCTACAATGAGCAGTTCTTC.

The sample holds a few counts of this clone. V gene TRBV5-1 combines with J gene TRBJ2-1; D not certain. The CDR3 contains 15 residues. Trimming left V 1 base short and J 0 bases short, with 8 bases between. Looked up from germline, CDR1 is SGHRS and CDR2 is YFSETQ. The CDR3 DNA reads TGCGCCAGCAGCTTGCGGGCTAACTCCTACAATGAGCAGTTCTTC. This translates into CASSLRANSYNEQFF.

This clone was observed a handful of times. The chain carries TRBV7-2 and TRBJ1-2, with 10 bases fitting TRBD1. This CDR3 region has 17 residues. Per the germline V gene, CDR1 is SGHTA and CDR2 is FQGNSA. J was trimmed by 6 bases and V by 0 bases; bases with no gene match: 10. CDR3 sequence (DNA): TGTGCCAGCAGCTTAGCGCCCCTCGTGACAGGGGGCGATGGCTACACCTTC. Protein: CASSLAPLVTGGDGYTF.

This clone appeared a few times. The CDR3 loop reads CASSVAVGGTGYEQYF. The CDR3, as DNA: TGTGCCAGCAGCGTAGCCGTGGGCGGGACAGGCTACGAGCAGTACTTC. The rearrangement links TRBV9 to TRBJ2-5; 8 bases map to TRBD1. With the DNA end fitting TRBJ2-7 better, the J assignment may be wrong. The CDR3 is 16 residues long. Germline V CDR1 and CDR2: SGDLS, YYNGEE.

This clone has just a few counts. CDR3 coding DNA: TGTGCCAGCAGTTTGGGACAGGGGGTTACAGATACGCAGTATTTT. It is translated as CASSLGQGVTDTQYF. The rearrangement joins TRBV27 to TRBJ2-3; 11 positions match TRBD1. This CDR3 is 15 amino acids long. V lost 3 bases and J lost 3; bases outside the gene matches: 2. Germline CDR1 and CDR2: MNHEY and SMNVEV (reference sequence).

The gene calls are TRBV18 and TRBJ1-1; TRBD1 is a possible D gene (6 bases). The germline V and J ends were trimmed by 1 base and 0 bases, with 15 bases remaining between them. Per germline, CDR1 KGHSH and CDR2 LQKENI. CDR3 size: 17 residues. The CDR3 region is CASSPRAGATMNTEAFF. CDR3 bases: TGTGCCAGCTCACCACGGGCGGGGGCAACAATGAACACTGAAGCTTTCTTT.

The chain carries TRBV28 and TRBJ2-3; D might be TRBD2 (6 bases). V lost 6 bases, J lost 3 bases, and 7 bases lay in between. The CDR3 runs 12 residues. The germline CDR1 and CDR2 sequences are MDHEN and SYDVKM. For the CDR3, the DNA is TGTGCCAGCAGGGAGGGGACAGATACGCAGTATTTT. It encodes CASREGTDTQYF.

J is TRBJ1-1 and V is TRBV4-2, with a weak D call TRBD1 (6 bases). V shed 11 bases and J shed 2 bases, with 15 bases lying between them. This CDR3 spans 13 amino acids. The germline gives CDR1 LGHNA, CDR2 YNFKEQ. CDR3 DNA: TGTGCCGTCCATGCAGGGGTCAACACTGAAGCTTTCTTT. The encoded protein is CAVHAGVNTEAFF.